The next 10 T cell receptor beta chains were all read from a single sample in a study of beta chain features in type 1 diabetes (dated by TCRdb to 2017 to 2018). Findings and caveats that apply to the study as a whole: A moderate but significant shortening of TCRB CDR3 length was observed in type 1 diabetes patients in all four CD4+ subsets.

Libraries were constructed by the immunoSEQ multiplex PCR assay. The entire amount of isolated RNA was reverse transcribed using the High Capacity cDNA Reverse Transcription Kit, so the sequenced TCRB transcripts were expressed ones. TCRdb provides this immuneACCESS table in a form limited to in-frame rearrangements. Some clones are lacking; in checked studies, under half of them reflect an unresolved V gene, and why the rest are absent is not known. The sample records over 100,000 clones, about a sixth of which are singletons. 2.3% of the sample is in the top ten clones. Their antigen targets remain unknown. Sample: central memory CD4+ T cells from blood. The receptor set was obtained from a man aged 25-45 years with type 1 diabetes.

In this sample, this clone turned up once. The J gene is TRBJ2-5, the V gene TRBV5-1; 7 nucleotides line up with TRBD1. The last part of the DNA fits TRBJ2-7 better; the J call may be wrong. There are 14 residues in the CDR3. Looked up from germline, CDR1 is SGHRS and CDR2 is YFSETQ. The CDR3 region is CASRKEQGLYEQYF. In DNA form, the CDR3 reads TGCGCCAGCAGAAAAGAACAGGGGCTCTACGAGCAGTACTTC.

This clone was observed at least ten times. V and J are TRBV7-2 and TRBJ2-4; tentatively, D is TRBD2 (5 bases). V lost 5 bases and J lost 0, with 14 bases in between. The CDR3 sequence is 16 residues long. Germline V CDR1 and CDR2: SGHTA, FQGNSA. This chain's CDR3 is CASSPRPGVAKNIQYF. As DNA, the CDR3 is TGTGCCAGCAGCCCACGTCCCGGGGTAGCCAAAAACATTCAGTACTTC.

This clone was seen more than once but under ten times. V and J are TRBV27 and TRBJ2-1, with 7 nucleotides matching TRBD2. The V segment lost 6 bases and the J segment 4 bases; nucleotides outside the gene matches: 9. Per germline, CDR1 MNHEY and CDR2 SMNVEV (reference sequence). This CDR3 comprises 15 residues. CDR3 nucleotide sequence: TGTGCCAGCAGCCCCTCTGGGGGGGTGTACAATGAGCAGTTCTTC. Encoded protein: CASSPSGGVYNEQFF.

The CDR3 DNA follows: TGTGCCAGCAGCGAGGGACAGAACACTGAAGCTTTCTTT. Protein: CASSEGQNTEAFF. V usage is TRBV9 and J usage is TRBJ1-1, with a tentative D call TRBD1 (6 bases). Germline values: CDR1 SGDLS, CDR2 YYNGEE. The V gene lost 3 bases and the J gene lost 1 base, with 7 bases spanning the gap. CDR3 length: 13 residues. The variable domain in full, with the rest retrieved from reference TRBV9 and TRBJ1-1, is DSGVTQTPKHLITATGQRVTLRCSPRSGDLSVYWYQQSLDQGLQFLIQYYNGEERAKGNILERFSAQQFPDLHSELNLSSLELGDSALYFCASSEGQNTEAFFGQGTRLTVV.

The chain carries TRBV11-2 and TRBJ1-2; 9 nucleotides line up with TRBD1. The CDR3 extends over 14 amino acids. Germline V gene data show CDR1 as SGHAT and CDR2 as FQNNGV. V was pared by 0 bases and J by 6 bases, with 2 bases of the junction left unmatched. The CDR3 DNA sequence: TGTGCCAGCAGCTTAGATCGACAGGGGGATGGCTACACCTTC. Its translation: CASSLDRQGDGYTF.

This clone was observed a few times. The CDR3 DNA sequence: TGTGCCAGCAGCCCCCAGGAGCGGGGACACTACGAGCAGTACTTC. This encodes CASSPQERGHYEQYF. The gene calls are TRBV9 and TRBJ2-7; possibly TRBD2 for D (7 bases). The V end was cut by 4 bases, the J end by 3 bases, with 17 bases between. This CDR3 has 15 residues. Germline loops: CDR1 SGDLS, CDR2 YYNGEE.

J is TRBJ2-5 and V is TRBV11-2, with no clear D. Germline V CDR1 and CDR2: SGHAT, FQNNGV. Trimming stripped 8 bases from V and 5 bases from J, with 15 bases between. The CDR3 runs 13 residues. CDR3 bases: TGTGCCAGCGCGCCGGGCTTTTCCGAGACCCAGTACTTC. Protein: CASAPGFSETQYF.

In its sample, this clone was seen a few times. The sample holds other DNA sequences that translate to the same CDR3. The gene calls are TRBV2 and TRBJ2-1, with TRBD2 matching over 10 bases. This CDR3 comprises 15 residues. Germline V gene sequence: CDR1 SNHLY, CDR2 FYNNEI. J was trimmed by 2 bases and V by 4 bases; bases with no gene match: 2. CDR3 protein: CASSGTSGAYNEQFF. In DNA, the CDR3 is TGTGCCAGCAGTGGGACTAGCGGAGCCTACAATGAGCAGTTCTTC.

This clone was detected a few times. This chain connects TRBV6-5 to TRBJ2-7; D ambiguous. There are 16 residues in the CDR3. V was clipped by 3 bases and J by 0 bases, with 15 bases between them. Looked up from germline, CDR1 is MNHEY and CDR2 is SVGAGI. The CDR3 region is CASSYGPDATSYEQYF. The CDR3 DNA sequence: TGTGCCAGCAGTTATGGGCCGGACGCTACCTCCTACGAGCAGTACTTC.

This clone was counted a few times. CDR3 sequence reads: CSVEGAFRSYGYTF. CDR3 DNA sequence: TGCAGCGTTGAAGGAGCCTTCAGGTCCTATGGCTACACCTTC. This chain connects TRBV29-1 to TRBJ1-2; D not certain. V lost 1 base to trimming and J lost 4 bases, with 13 bases between them. CDR3 size: 14 residues. Germline V lookup: CDR1 SQVTM, CDR2 ANQGSEA.